A single sample gave rise to the 21 T cell receptor beta chains below, sequenced in a study of blood T cell repertoires in COVID-19. Profiling relied on immunoSEQ multiplex PCR, and the TCRdb table lists in-frame clones only, not all of them. Found here are more than 95,000 clones, roughly 90% of them singletons; the top ten hold 5% to 6.5%. The sequenced sample consisted of peripheral blood. These receptor sequences come from a human donor in a cohort sampled during active COVID-19.

The V call is TRBV9, the J call TRBJ2-5, with 10 bases that match TRBD2. The CDR3 runs 16 residues. V dropped 0 bases and J dropped 2; count of bases not matched to a gene: 4. The germline gives CDR1 SGDLS, CDR2 YYNGEE. The CDR3 nucleotides are TGTGCCAGCAGCGTAGCAGCGGGGGGGGTGCAAGAGACCCAGTACTTC. Translation: CASSVAAGGVQETQYF.

Here the CDR3 DNA reads TGTGCCAGCAGCCAAGATAGCAGGGCTGGAAACACCATATATTTT. Amino acids: CASSQDSRAGNTIYF. The gene calls are TRBV3-1 (or the pseudogene TRBV3-2) and TRBJ1-3; possibly TRBD1 for D (5 bases). Between the trimmed V and J ends, which lost 0 bases and 2 bases, there was a span of 8 bases. Germline V gene data show CDR1 as LGHDT and CDR2 as YNNKEL (reference sequence). CDR3 size: 15 residues.

The chain carries TRBV28 and TRBJ1-2; D gene unclear. Germline CDR1 is MDHEN and CDR2 is SYDVKM. CDR3 length equals 15 residues. V lost 10 bases, J lost 0 bases, and 18 bases lay in between. CDR3 nucleotide sequence: TGTGCCACCACTGGACTAGTCGGTGCTAACTATGGCTACACCTTC. Translating it yields CATTGLVGANYGYTF.

V gene TRBV25-1 combines with J gene TRBJ2-2; D ambiguous. Germline CDR1 MGHDK, CDR2 SYGVNS. V was clipped by 4 bases and J by 7 bases, with 4 bases between them. This CDR3 is built from 11 residues. The CDR3 region has the DNA TGTGCCAGCAGTGTTAACGGGGAGCTGTTTTTT. It yields the protein CASSVNGELFF.

This rearrangement joins TRBV9 to TRBJ2-1, with 8 bases identical to TRBD2. Germline-derived CDR1 and CDR2 are SGDLS and YYNGEE. The CDR3 is 15 amino acids. Unmatched junction bases numbered 11, after V lost 4 bases and J lost 8 bases. The chain's CDR3 is CASSPSGSNGDEQFF. The CDR3 DNA follows: TGTGCCAGCAGCCCAAGCGGGAGCAATGGGGATGAGCAGTTCTTC.

The rearrangement uses TRBV5-1 and TRBJ2-2, with 9 bases identical to TRBD1. V trimming: 3 bases; J trimming: 6 bases; junction bases outside the gene matches: 0. CDR3 length: 13 residues. Germline V gives CDR1 SGHRS, CDR2 YFSETQ. The CDR3 sequence is CASSWTGAGELFF. The CDR3 nucleotides read TGCGCCAGCAGCTGGACAGGGGCCGGGGAGCTGTTTTTT.

The chain is built from TRBV11-2 and TRBJ2-4, with D maybe TRBD1 (6 bases). V lost 1 base, J lost 8 bases, and 9 bases lay in between. Per germline, CDR1 SGHAT and CDR2 FQNNGV. This CDR3 region has 13 residues. The DNA of the CDR3 is TGTGCCAGCAGCTTAGCAGGGGTGGACATTCAGTACTTC. Its protein product is CASSLAGVDIQYF.

The V call is TRBV6-2 or TRBV6-3, the J call TRBJ2-1, with 12 bases aligning to TRBD2. CDR3 length: 16 amino acids. Trimming at V came to 1 base and at J to 6 bases, leaving 4 bases not matched to a gene. The germline gives CDR1 MNHEY, CDR2 SVGEGT. This CDR3 reads CASSYYLAGGFNEQFF. The CDR3 DNA reads TGTGCCAGCAGTTACTACCTAGCGGGGGGGTTCAATGAGCAGTTCTTC.

V and J are TRBV2 and TRBJ2-7, with a possible D match to TRBD1 (6 bases). CDR3 length: 14 residues. Germline CDR1 SNHLY, CDR2 FYNNEI. Trimming left V 5 bases short and J 0 bases short, with 11 bases between. This chain's CDR3 is CASSQGSLSYEQYF. The CDR3 nucleotides read TGTGCCAGCAGTCAGGGGTCACTCTCCTACGAGCAGTACTTC. The whole variable domain, filled in from reference TRBV2 and TRBJ2-7, reads EPEVTQTPSHQVTQMGQEVILRCVPISNHLYFYWYRQILGQKVEFLVSFYNNEISEKSEIFDDQFSVERPDGSNFTLKIRSTKLEDSAMYFCASSQGSLSYEQYFGPGTRLTVT.

The table lists this clone with a count of one. The rearrangement uses TRBV27 and TRBJ2-5; a weak D match, TRBD1 (5 bases). The CDR3 loop spans 19 amino acids. V dropped 1 base and J dropped 7 bases, with 28 bases sitting between them. Germline V lookup: CDR1 MNHEY, CDR2 SMNVEV (reference sequence). For the CDR3, the DNA is TGTGCCAGCAGTTTATTCCCACCCCTCGTACTTCAGGGAACGGGGACCCAGTACTTC. This sequence encodes CASSLFPPLVLQGTGTQYF.

This clone appeared a single time. The chain combines TRBV7-5 with TRBJ2-3; no check of the table's D call, TRBD1, against the DNA was made. TRBV7-5 is given as a pseudogene. This CDR3 spans 18 amino acids. CDR3 bases: TGTGCCAGAAGCTTAGAAAGGCCAGGGTATTTCCGTCCAGATACGCAGTATTTT. Translating it yields CARSLERPGYFRPDTQYF.

V and J are TRBV3-1 (or the pseudogene TRBV3-2) and TRBJ2-7; 12 bases fit TRBD1. The V gene's germline CDR1 is LGHDT and CDR2 YNNKEL (reference sequence). The trim removed 3 bases at V and 8 bases at J, leaving 8 bases unmatched. The CDR3 runs 15 residues. CDR3 nucleotide sequence: TGTGCCAGCAGCCACGGGGACAGGGGGCGTGTTAAGCAGTACTTC. Translated: CASSHGDRGRVKQYF.

This chain links TRBV25-1 with TRBJ2-3; D may be TRBD2 (6 bases). The CDR3 loop spans 15 amino acids. Germline V gene lookup returns CDR1 MGHDK and CDR2 SYGVNS. The V end was cut by 5 bases, the J end by 1 base, with 13 bases between. CDR3 region: CASSSGDWGTDTQYF. CDR3 nucleotides: TGTGCCAGCAGTTCGGGGGACTGGGGCACAGATACGCAGTATTTT.

This chain links TRBV5-6 with TRBJ1-5; 9 bases are a match to TRBD1. Looked up from germline, CDR1 is SGHDT and CDR2 is YYEEEE. The CDR3 extends over 14 amino acids. The trim removed 3 bases at V and 6 bases at J, leaving 4 bases unmatched. As DNA, the CDR3 is TGTGCCAGCAGCTCGGACAGGGGACGTCAGCCCCAGCATTTT. Protein sequence: CASSSDRGRQPQHF. Full variable domain (remainder filled in from reference TRBV5-6 and TRBJ1-5): DAGVTQSPTHLIKTRGQQVTLRCSPKSGHDTVSWYQQALGQGPQFIFQYYEEEERQRGNFPDRFSGHQFPNYSSELNVNALLLGDSALYLCASSSDRGRQPQHFGDGTRLSIL.

This clone turned up a few times. The chain employs TRBV19 and TRBJ1-1; maybe TRBD1 (6 bases). From germline, CDR1 is LNHDA and CDR2 SQIVND (reference sequence). The length of the CDR3 is 15 residues. Trimming pared 10 bases from V and 0 bases from J, leaving 18 bases between. The CDR3 sequence: CATVDRPGMNTEAFF. The CDR3 DNA is TGTGCCACCGTTGACAGGCCGGGGATGAACACTGAAGCTTTCTTT.

The chain employs TRBV2 and TRBJ2-2, with 10 bases identical to TRBD2. The CDR3 totals 15 residues. The trim removed 1 base at V and 5 bases at J, leaving 1 base unmatched. Germline assignment: CDR1 SNHLY and CDR2 FYNNEI. The DNA for the CDR3 is TGTGCCAGCAGTGAAGAGGGACTAGCGACCGGGGAGCTGTTTTTT. It specifies CASSEEGLATGELFF.

This chain joins TRBV28 and TRBJ2-2, with 9 positions matching TRBD2. The CDR3 runs 17 residues. V was clipped by 5 bases and J by 0 bases; unmatched bases: 7. Per germline, CDR1 MDHEN and CDR2 SYDVKM. This CDR3 reads CASSLLAGAANTGELFF. The CDR3 nucleotides read TGTGCCAGCAGTCTCTTAGCGGGGGCCGCGAACACCGGGGAGCTGTTTTTT.

This rearrangement joins TRBV15 to TRBJ2-1; D not certain. The CDR3 has 16 amino acids. Trimming removed 5 bases from V and 0 bases from J, with 14 bases in between. Germline assignment: CDR1 LNHNV and CDR2 YYDKDF (reference sequence). The CDR3 reads CATSAKRLSSYNEQFF. The CDR3 coding sequence is TGTGCCACCAGCGCAAAGAGGCTGAGCTCCTACAATGAGCAGTTCTTC.

The chain uses TRBV20-1 and TRBJ1-2, with 10 positions matching TRBD1. This CDR3 contains 14 residues. In germline, CDR1 is DFQATT, CDR2 SNEGSKA (reference sequence). Germline trimming cut 3 bases from V and 8 bases from J; bases unmatched to any gene: 9. The CDR3 spells CSASRQGAYSGYTF. The CDR3 DNA reads as TGCAGTGCTAGTAGACAGGGGGCATATTCGGGCTACACCTTC.

This clone has more than one count but fewer than ten. The chain recombines TRBV9 with TRBJ2-7; 7 bases match TRBD2. The germline V gene encodes CDR1 SGDLS and CDR2 YYNGEE. The CDR3 has 12 amino acids. Trimming removed 3 bases from V and 3 bases from J; junction bases left unmatched: 0. CDR3 in amino acids: CASSGEGYEQYF. CDR3 nucleotide sequence: TGTGCCAGCAGCGGGGAGGGCTACGAGCAGTACTTC.

The J gene is TRBJ1-1, the V gene TRBV3-1 (or the pseudogene TRBV3-2); no clear D. The CDR3 sequence is 13 residues long. The germline gives CDR1 LGHDT, CDR2 YNNKEL (reference sequence). With 3 bases removed from V and 4 bases from J, the gap between germline ends came to 9 bases. As DNA, the CDR3 is TGTGCCAGCAGCCAGGTCGGAGGCACTGAAGCTTTCTTT. Amino acids: CASSQVGGTEAFF.